Detailed here is one T cell receptor (beta chain). Its target is unknown. The Oncomine TCR Beta short-read assay sequenced DNA from cultured CD4+ T cells. TCRdb independently ran MiXCR on the PCR reads; one entry per CDR3 protein. The data contain 9,500 to 15,000 distinct CDR3 sequences, roughly half of them singletons. This sample is drawn from a study of vaccination and CD4 T cells after COVID-19. For the study at large: Participants got two doses of BNT162b2 or mRNA-1273 vaccine. Cells received overlapping spike peptides from SARS-CoV-2, HCoV-NL63, HCoV-OC43 and HCoV-229E as stimulation.

Germline V gene data show CDR1 as SGHTA and CDR2 as FQGNSA. The CDR3 extends over 14 amino acids. V lost 2 bases and J 3 bases, leaving 11 bases between the germline ends. As for treatment: approximately 11-day PBMC culture with coronavirus spike peptide pools or control peptides (ViraFEST assay). V and J are TRBV7-2 and TRBJ2-7; perhaps D is TRBD1 or TRBD2 (6 bases each). This receptor was identified in a human donor with COVID-19. The starting material was cultured CD4+ T cells from blood, obtained after SARS-CoV-2 vaccination. The CDR3 DNA follows: TGTGCCAGCAGCTTATACGGGGGCGACTACGAGCAGTACTTC. Amino acid sequence: CASSLYGGDYEQYF.